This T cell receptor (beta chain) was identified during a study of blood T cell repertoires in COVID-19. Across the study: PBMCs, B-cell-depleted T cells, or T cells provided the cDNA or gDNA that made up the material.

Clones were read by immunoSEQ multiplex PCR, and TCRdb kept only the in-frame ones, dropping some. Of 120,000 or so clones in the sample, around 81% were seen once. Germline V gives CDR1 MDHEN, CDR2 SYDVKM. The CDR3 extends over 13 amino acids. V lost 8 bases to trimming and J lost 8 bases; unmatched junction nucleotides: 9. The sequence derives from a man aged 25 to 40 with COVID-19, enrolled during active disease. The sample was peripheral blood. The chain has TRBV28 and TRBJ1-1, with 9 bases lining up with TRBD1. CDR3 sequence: CASGENRGREAFF. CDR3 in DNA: TGTGCCAGCGGAGAGAACAGGGGGCGCGAAGCTTTCTTT. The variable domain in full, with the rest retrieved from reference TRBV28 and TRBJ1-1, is DVKVTQSSRYLVKRTGEKVFLECVQDMDHENMFWYRQDPGLGLRLIYFSYDVKMKEKGDIPEGYSVSREKKERFSLILESASTNQTSMYLCASGENRGREAFFGQGTRLTVV.